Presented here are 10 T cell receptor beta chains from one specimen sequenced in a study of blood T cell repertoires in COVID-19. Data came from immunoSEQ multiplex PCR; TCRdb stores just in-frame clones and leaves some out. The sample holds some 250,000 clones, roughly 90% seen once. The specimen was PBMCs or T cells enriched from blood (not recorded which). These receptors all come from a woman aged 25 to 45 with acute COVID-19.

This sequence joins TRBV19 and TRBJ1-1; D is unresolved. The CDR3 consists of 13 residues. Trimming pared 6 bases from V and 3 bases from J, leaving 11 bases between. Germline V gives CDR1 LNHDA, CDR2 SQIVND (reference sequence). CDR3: CASSPTTYTEAFF. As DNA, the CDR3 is TGTGCCAGTAGCCCCACAACCTACACTGAAGCTTTCTTT.

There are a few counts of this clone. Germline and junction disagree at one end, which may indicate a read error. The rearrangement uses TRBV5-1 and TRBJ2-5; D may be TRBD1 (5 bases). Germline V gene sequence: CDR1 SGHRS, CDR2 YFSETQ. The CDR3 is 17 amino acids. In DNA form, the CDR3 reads TGCGCCAGCAACTTGGTGGGGCTTTTAGGGAACCAAGAGACCCAGTACTTC. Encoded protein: CASNLVGLLGNQETQYF.

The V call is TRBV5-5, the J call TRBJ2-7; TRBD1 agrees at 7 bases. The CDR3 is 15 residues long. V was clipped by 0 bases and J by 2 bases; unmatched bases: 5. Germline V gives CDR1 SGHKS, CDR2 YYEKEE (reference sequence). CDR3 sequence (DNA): TGTGCCAGCAGCTTGGGTAACAGGGGAACCTACGAGCAGTACTTC. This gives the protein CASSLGNRGTYEQYF.

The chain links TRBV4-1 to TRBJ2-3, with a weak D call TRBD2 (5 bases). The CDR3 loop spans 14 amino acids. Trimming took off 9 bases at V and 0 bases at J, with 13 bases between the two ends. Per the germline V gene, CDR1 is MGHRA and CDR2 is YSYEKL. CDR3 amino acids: CASTSGVSTDTQYF. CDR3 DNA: TGCGCCAGTACGTCCGGGGTTAGCACAGATACGCAGTATTTT.

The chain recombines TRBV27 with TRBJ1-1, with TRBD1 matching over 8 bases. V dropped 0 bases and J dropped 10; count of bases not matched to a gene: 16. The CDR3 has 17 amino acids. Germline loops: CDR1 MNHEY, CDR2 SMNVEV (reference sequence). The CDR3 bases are TGTGCCAGCAGTTTATCGTCAGGGGGCGCGGGTACCACCGGAGCTTTCTTT. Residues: CASSLSSGGAGTTGAFF.

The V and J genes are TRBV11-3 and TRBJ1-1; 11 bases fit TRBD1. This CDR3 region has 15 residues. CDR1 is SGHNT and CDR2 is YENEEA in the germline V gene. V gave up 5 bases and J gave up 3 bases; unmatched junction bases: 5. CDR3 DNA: TGTGCCAGCAGCCCCGGGACAGGGGGTCACACTGAAGCTTTCTTT. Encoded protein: CASSPGTGGHTEAFF. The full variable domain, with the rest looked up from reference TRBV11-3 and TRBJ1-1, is EAGVVQSPRYKIIEKKQPVAFWCNPISGHNTLYWYLQNLGQGPELLIRYENEEAVDDSQLPKDRFSAERLKGVDSTLKIQPAELGDSAVYLCASSPGTGGHTEAFFGQGTRLTVV.

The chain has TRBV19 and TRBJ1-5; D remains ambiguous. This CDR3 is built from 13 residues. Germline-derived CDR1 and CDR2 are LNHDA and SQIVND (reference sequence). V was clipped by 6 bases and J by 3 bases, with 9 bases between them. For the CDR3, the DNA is TGTGCCAGTAGCCGCGGCCTCAATCAGCCCCAGCATTTT. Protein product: CASSRGLNQPQHF. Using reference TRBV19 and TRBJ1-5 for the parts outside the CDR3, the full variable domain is DGGITQSPKYLFRKEGQNVTLSCEQNLNHDAMYWYRQDPGQGLRLIYYSQIVNDFQKGDIAEGYSVSREKKESFPLTVTSAQKNPTAFYLCASSRGLNQPQHFGDGTRLSIL.

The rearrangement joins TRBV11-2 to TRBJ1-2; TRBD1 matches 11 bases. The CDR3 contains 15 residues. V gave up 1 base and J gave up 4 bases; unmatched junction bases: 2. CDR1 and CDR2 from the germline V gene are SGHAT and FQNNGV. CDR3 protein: CASSLGTGGLYGYTF. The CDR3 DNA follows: TGTGCCAGCAGCTTAGGGACAGGGGGCCTCTATGGCTACACCTTC.

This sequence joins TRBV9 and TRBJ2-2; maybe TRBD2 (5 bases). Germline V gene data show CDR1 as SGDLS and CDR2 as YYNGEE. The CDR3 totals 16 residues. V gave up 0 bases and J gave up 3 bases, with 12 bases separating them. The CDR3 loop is CASSVEAKEDTGELFF. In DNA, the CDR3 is TGTGCCAGCAGCGTAGAGGCTAAGGAGGACACCGGGGAGCTGTTTTTT.

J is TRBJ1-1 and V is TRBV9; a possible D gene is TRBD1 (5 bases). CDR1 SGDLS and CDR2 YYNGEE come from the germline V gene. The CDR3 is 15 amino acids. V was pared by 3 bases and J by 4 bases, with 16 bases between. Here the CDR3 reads CASSGKGGAPTEAFF. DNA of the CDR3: TGTGCCAGCAGCGGAAAGGGCGGGGCGCCCACTGAAGCTTTCTTT.